Shown below are 10 T cell receptor beta chains from a single sample sequenced in a study of cytomegalovirus exposure and HLA in healthy donors. Repertoires were generated with immunoSEQ multiplex PCR, while TCRdb's copy carries only in-frame clones and drops some. The sample records some 68,000 clones, approximately 93% being singletons. Sequencing used PBMCs. These receptor sequences come from a man in his late teens or twenties in good health and CMV-seropositive.

This chain connects TRBV2 to TRBJ2-7; TRBD2 might be the D (8 bases). The CDR3 spans 14 residues. V dropped 3 bases and J dropped 5 bases, with 14 bases sitting between them. The germline V gene has CDR1 SNHLY and CDR2 FYNNEI. The CDR3 region is CASSERGRGDEQYF. Written as DNA, the CDR3 is TGTGCCAGCAGTGAGAGGGGGCGGGGGGACGAGCAGTACTTC. Combining the CDR3 with reference TRBV2 and TRBJ2-7 gives the whole variable domain EPEVTQTPSHQVTQMGQEVILRCVPISNHLYFYWYRQILGQKVEFLVSFYNNEISEKSEIFDDQFSVERPDGSNFTLKIRSTKLEDSAMYFCASSERGRGDEQYFGPGTRLTVT.

J is TRBJ1-4 and V is TRBV7-2; TRBD1 aligns across 8 bases. Trimming removed 3 bases from V and 8 bases from J; junction bases left unmatched: 5. Per germline, CDR1 SGHTA and CDR2 FQGNSA. The CDR3 totals 14 residues. The CDR3 is CASSFSTGVEKLFF. DNA of the CDR3: TGTGCCAGCAGCTTCTCGACAGGGGTAGAAAAACTGTTTTTT.

The CDR3 DNA is TGTGCCAGCAGCGTAGACCCTGGCGGGGGCCCCACAGATACGCAGTATTTT. Amino acids: CASSVDPGGGPTDTQYF. The V gene is TRBV9, the J gene TRBJ2-3, with D maybe TRBD2 (7 bases). V was pared by 0 bases and J by 2 bases, with 16 bases between. Germline V gene data show CDR1 as SGDLS and CDR2 as YYNGEE. The CDR3 totals 17 residues.

The chain employs TRBV27 and TRBJ2-7; 14 bases are shared with TRBD2. The CDR3 is 17 residues long. Unmatched junction bases numbered 11, after V lost 5 bases and J lost 5 bases. Per germline, CDR1 MNHEY and CDR2 SMNVEV (reference sequence). The CDR3 DNA sequence: TGTGCCAGCAGTCGTTCGGGACTAGCGGGAGTCATCGACGAGCAGTACTTC. It is translated as CASSRSGLAGVIDEQYF.

V is TRBV5-1 and J is TRBJ2-3; D possibly corresponds to TRBD2 (6 bases). Germline values: CDR1 SGHRS, CDR2 YFSETQ. The CDR3 extends over 18 amino acids. Trimming removed 0 bases at V and 0 bases at J, with 17 bases between. CDR3 in amino acids: CASSLAPLAAPSTDTQYF. CDR3 sequence (DNA): TGCGCCAGCAGCTTGGCCCCTTTAGCGGCCCCTAGCACAGATACGCAGTATTTT.

The rearrangement links TRBV28 to TRBJ2-3, with 8 positions matching TRBD1. The ends lost 6 bases at V and 3 bases at J; junction bases unmatched: 5. This CDR3 is built from 14 residues. Germline loops: CDR1 MDHEN, CDR2 SYDVKM. As DNA, the CDR3 is TGTGCCAGCAGCTCAGGACAGGGTACAGATACGCAGTATTTT. Its protein is CASSSGQGTDTQYF.

This clone is a singleton in its sample. The chain couples TRBV5-1 to TRBJ2-2; TRBD2 aligns across 8 bases. The germline gives CDR1 SGHRS, CDR2 YFSETQ. The CDR3 sequence is 14 residues long. V lost 5 bases to trimming and J lost 3 bases; unmatched junction nucleotides: 3. In DNA, the CDR3 is TGCGCCAGCAGACTAGCGGAATACACCGGGGAGCTGTTTTTT. It specifies CASRLAEYTGELFF.

The chain carries TRBV20-1 and TRBJ1-2; no clear D. This CDR3 is 9 amino acids long. Trimming stripped 5 bases from V and 5 bases from J, with 3 bases between. The germline gives CDR1 DFQATT, CDR2 SNEGSKA (reference sequence). In nucleotides, the CDR3 is TGCAGTGCTGCGTATGGCTACACCTTC. This translates into CSAAYGYTF.

The genes are TRBV28 and TRBJ2-5, with TRBD2 matching over 7 bases. The DNA end is more similar to TRBJ2-7, so the J call may be wrong. The length of the CDR3 is 13 residues. Germline CDR1 is MDHEN and CDR2 is SYDVKM. DNA of the CDR3: TGTGCCAGTACTGCGGGAGTCGAGACCGAGCAGTACTTC. Its protein is CASTAGVETEQYF.

The V and J genes are TRBV9 and TRBJ2-1; tentatively, D is TRBD2 (6 bases). This CDR3 region has 15 residues. Trimming took 0 bases from V and 8 from J, leaving 15 bases between them. Germline V gene data show CDR1 as SGDLS and CDR2 as YYNGEE. CDR3 in amino acids: CASSVVGGNVDEQFF. CDR3 nucleotide sequence: TGTGCCAGCAGCGTAGTTGGAGGGAATGTCGATGAGCAGTTCTTC.